The rows below give T cell receptor beta chains drawn from one sample of a study of Graves' ophthalmopathy and Graves' hyperthyroidism. TCRdb used MiXCR to reprocess the multiplex PCR reads, holding one entry per CDR3 protein. The sample holds roughly 480,000 distinct CDR3 sequences, 13% to 15% seen once. The sample comprised blood. These receptors were collected from a woman aged 25 to 39 with Graves' ophthalmopathy. The CDR3 runs from the conserved cysteine through the conserved F or W. The order of the fields is D gene, CDR3 length, clone size, V gene, J gene, CDR3 protein, CDR3 DNA. A D gene is named only where the DNA matches it firmly. Only part of the rows carry a size: once, few, many, or a class if the clone is expanded.

D: -; length: 15; size: many; V: TRBV10-3; J: TRBJ2-7; CDR3: CAISESPGSSYEQYF; DNA: TGTGCCATCAGTGAGTCGCCGGGTAGCTCCTACGAGCAGTACTTC
D: -; length: 13; size: -; V: TRBV29-1; J: TRBJ2-3; CDR3: CSVAGARTDTQYF; DNA: TGCAGCGTTGCCGGCGCGCGCACAGATACGCAGTATTTT
D: -; length: 17; size: many; V: TRBV19; J: TRBJ1-5; CDR3: CASSIDLGGPTVQPQHF; DNA: TGTGCCAGTAGTATAGATCTGGGGGGCCCCACTGTACAACCCCAGCATTTT
D: -; length: 15; size: many; V: TRBV7-9; J: TRBJ1-2; CDR3: CASSSIDSEYPDYTF; DNA: TGTGCCAGCAGCTCAATAGACAGCGAATATCCGGACTACACCTTC
D: -; length: 14; size: many; V: TRBV5-5; J: TRBJ2-7; CDR3: CASSLSRDPYEQYF; DNA: TGTGCCAGCAGCTTGTCCAGGGATCCCTACGAGCAGTACTTC
D: TRBD2; length: 15; size: many; V: TRBV7-2; J: TRBJ2-4; CDR3: CASSRVLAGAGIQYF; DNA: TGTGCCAGCAGCCGAGTTCTAGCGGGAGCGGGCATTCAGTACTTC
D: -; length: 14; size: many; V: TRBV6-1; J: TRBJ1-5; CDR3: CASRRGASNQPQHF; DNA: TGTGCCAGCAGGAGAGGGGCAAGCAATCAGCCCCAGCATTTT
D: TRBD1; length: 13; size: many; V: TRBV29-1; J: TRBJ1-2; CDR3: CSVELQGEHGYTF; DNA: TGCAGCGTTGAACTACAGGGGGAACATGGCTACACCTTC
D: -; length: 15; size: few; V: TRBV7-9; J: TRBJ1-6; CDR3: CASSLAAGHNSPLHF; DNA: TGTGCCAGCAGCTTAGCTGCAGGGCATAATTCACCCCTCCACTTT
D: -; length: 15; size: few; V: TRBV18; J: TRBJ1-1; CDR3: CASSPKNTPHTEAFF; DNA: TGTGCCAGCTCACCAAAGAACACCCCACACACTGAAGCTTTCTTT
D: TRBD1; length: 15; size: many; V: TRBV5-4; J: TRBJ2-7; CDR3: CASSLDRGFAYEQYF; DNA: TGTGCCAGCAGCTTAGACAGGGGGTTTGCCTACGAGCAGTACTTC
D: -; length: 16; size: -; V: TRBV11-1; J: TRBJ1-2; CDR3: CASSRDRDTYNYGYTF; DNA: TGTGCCAGCAGCAGGGACCGGGACACCTATAACTATGGCTACACCTTC
D: TRBD1; length: 16; size: few; V: TRBV11-1; J: TRBJ2-2; CDR3: CASSKGTGRSTGELFF; DNA: TGTGCCAGCAGCAAAGGGACAGGGCGAAGCACCGGGGAGCTGTTTTTT
D: -; length: 12; size: many; V: TRBV30; J: TRBJ2-5; CDR3: CAWSETGETQYF; DNA: TGTGCCTGGAGTGAGACTGGAGAGACCCAGTACTTC
D: -; length: 10; size: many; V: TRBV7-6; J: TRBJ1-3; CDR3: CATRRNTIYF; DNA: TGTGCCACCAGAAGAAACACCATATATTTT
D: -; length: 13; size: many; V: TRBV3-1; J: TRBJ1-2; CDR3: CASSQDGTGGYTF; DNA: TGTGCCAGCAGCCAAGATGGGACTGGAGGCTACACCTTC
D: -; length: 13; size: many; V: TRBV5-1; J: TRBJ1-1; CDR3: CASSLTDSPEAFF; DNA: TGCGCCAGCAGCTTGACAGACAGCCCTGAAGCTTTCTTT
D: TRBD2; length: 15; size: many; V: TRBV6-5; J: TRBJ2-7; CDR3: CASSYLGEGSYEQYF; DNA: TGTGCCAGCAGTTACCTCGGGGAGGGCTCCTACGAGCAGTACTTC
D: -; length: 12; size: many; V: TRBV11-1; J: TRBJ2-5; CDR3: CASSFEQETQYF; DNA: TGTGCCAGCAGCTTTGAACAAGAGACCCAGTACTTC
D: -; length: 12; size: many; V: TRBV20-1; J: TRBJ2-7; CDR3: CSASGGLTEQYF; DNA: TGCAGTGCTAGCGGGGGCCTTACGGAGCAGTACTTC
D: -; length: 12; size: many; V: TRBV6-2/TRBV6-3; J: TRBJ2-7; CDR3: CASSYAADEQYF; DNA: TGTGCCAGCAGTTACGCGGCGGACGAGCAGTACTTC
D: -; length: 13; size: many; V: TRBV28; J: TRBJ1-1; CDR3: CASSSPDGVEAFF; DNA: TGTGCCAGCAGTTCCCCCGACGGAGTTGAAGCTTTCTTT
D: -; length: 13; size: many; V: TRBV29-1; J: TRBJ1-1; CDR3: CSVVLPDGTEAFF; DNA: TGCAGCGTTGTACTCCCGGATGGGACTGAAGCTTTCTTT
D: TRBD1; length: 16; size: once; V: TRBV7-9; J: TRBJ2-5; CDR3: CASSLPRDRLQETQYF; DNA: TGTGCCAGCAGCCTTCCCCGGGACAGACTCCAAGAGACCCAGTACTTC
D: -; length: 11; size: many; V: TRBV27; J: TRBJ2-7; CDR3: CAIGNSYEQYF; DNA: TGTGCCATCGGGAATTCCTACGAGCAGTACTTC
D: TRBD2; length: 16; size: many; V: TRBV24-1; J: TRBJ2-7; CDR3: CATSDPRGTSGYEQYF; DNA: TGTGCCACCAGTGATCCCCGGGGGACTAGCGGGTACGAGCAGTACTTC
D: TRBD1; length: 15; size: many; V: TRBV28; J: TRBJ2-5; CDR3: CASSLGRQGPETQYF; DNA: TGTGCCAGCAGTTTGGGGAGACAGGGACCAGAGACCCAGTACTTC
D: TRBD1; length: 15; size: many; V: TRBV10-3; J: TRBJ1-1; CDR3: CAISELGQMNTEAFF; DNA: TGTGCCATCAGTGAGCTGGGACAGATGAACACTGAAGCTTTCTTT
D: -; length: 13; size: few; V: TRBV30; J: TRBJ1-1; CDR3: CARSVLIRGGAFF; DNA: TGTGCCAGGAGTGTATTAATCCGGGGAGGAGCTTTCTTT
D: -; length: 12; size: many; V: TRBV20-1; J: TRBJ1-2; CDR3: CSAPGRYYGYTF; DNA: TGCAGTGCCCCAGGGCGGTACTATGGCTACACCTTC
D: TRBD2; length: 16; size: many; V: TRBV3-1; J: TRBJ2-7; CDR3: CASSQDLASGSFEQYF; DNA: TGTGCCAGCAGCCAAGATTTGGCTAGCGGGAGCTTTGAGCAGTACTTC
D: -; length: 17; size: many; V: TRBV5-1; J: TRBJ1-2; CDR3: CASSLLGFGSEGTGYTF; DNA: TGCGCCAGCAGCTTGTTAGGTTTCGGTAGTGAAGGGACTGGCTACACCTTC
D: -; length: 12; size: many; V: TRBV29-1; J: TRBJ2-7; CDR3: CSVDGGSYEQYF; DNA: TGCAGCGTTGACGGAGGGAGCTACGAGCAGTACTTC
D: -; length: 15; size: many; V: TRBV12-3/TRBV12-4; J: TRBJ1-6; CDR3: CASSAIEGSNSPLHF; DNA: TGTGCCAGCAGTGCCATAGAGGGTTCTAATTCACCCCTCCACTTT
D: -; length: 14; size: -; V: TRBV4-1; J: TRBJ2-7; CDR3: CASSLERGGYEQYF; DNA: TGCGCCAGCAGCCTTGAGAGGGGCGGCTACGAGCAGTACTTC
D: TRBD1; length: 14; size: many; V: TRBV12-3/TRBV12-4; J: TRBJ1-5; CDR3: CASSRDSGNQPQHF; DNA: TGTGCCAGCAGTCGGGACAGTGGAAATCAGCCCCAGCATTTT
D: TRBD1; length: 15; size: few; V: TRBV5-1; J: TRBJ1-1; CDR3: CASSDPTGRGTEAFF; DNA: TGCGCCAGCAGCGATCCGACAGGGCGTGGGACTGAAGCTTTCTTT
D: -; length: 15; size: many; V: TRBV6-1; J: TRBJ1-5; CDR3: CASMGTYYSNQPQHF; DNA: TGTGCCAGCATGGGGACATACTATAGCAATCAGCCCCAGCATTTT
D: TRBD2; length: 13; size: many; V: TRBV20-1; J: TRBJ2-5; CDR3: CSASGGSQETQYF; DNA: TGCAGTGCTAGTGGCGGGAGTCAAGAGACCCAGTACTTC
D: -; length: 14; size: -; V: TRBV12-5; J: TRBJ1-5; CDR3: CASGGDSSNQPQHF; DNA: TGTGCTAGCGGCGGGGATAGTAGCAATCAGCCCCAGCATTTT
D: -; length: 13; size: -; V: TRBV25-1; J: TRBJ1-1; CDR3: CASSTHQPTEAFF; DNA: TGTGCCAGCAGTACACACCAACCCACTGAAGCTTTCTTT
D: -; length: 13; size: many; V: TRBV2; J: TRBJ2-2; CDR3: CASSEANTGELFF; DNA: TGTGCCAGCAGTGAGGCTAACACCGGGGAGCTGTTTTTT
D: -; length: 13; size: -; V: TRBV28; J: TRBJ1-1; CDR3: CASSLSGARAAFF; DNA: TGTGCCAGCAGTTTATCCGGGGCGCGGGCAGCTTTCTTT
D: -; length: 14; size: many; V: TRBV5-1; J: TRBJ2-5; CDR3: CASSLESGEETQYF; DNA: TGCGCCAGCAGCTTGGAGTCGGGTGAGGAGACCCAGTACTTC
D: -; length: 15; size: many; V: TRBV14; J: TRBJ2-5; CDR3: CASSPRQSKGETQYF; DNA: TGTGCCAGCAGCCCAAGACAGTCCAAGGGGGAGACCCAGTACTTC
D: -; length: 14; size: many; V: TRBV12-5; J: TRBJ2-2; CDR3: CASGLGVDTGELFF; DNA: TGTGCTAGTGGCTTAGGGGTAGACACCGGGGAGCTGTTTTTT
D: -; length: 13; size: -; V: TRBV7-3; J: TRBJ2-7; CDR3: CASNQEIRGEQYF; DNA: TGTGCCAGCAATCAGGAGATTCGGGGGGAGCAGTACTTC
D: -; length: 14; size: many; V: TRBV12-5; J: TRBJ2-7; CDR3: CASGLDATAYEQYF; DNA: TGTGCTAGTGGTTTGGATGCGACAGCATACGAGCAGTACTTC
D: -; length: 13; size: many; V: TRBV12-3/TRBV12-4; J: TRBJ2-7; CDR3: CASSFRAAQGQYF; DNA: TGTGCCAGCAGTTTTAGGGCAGCGCAGGGGCAGTACTTC
D: TRBD2; length: 16; size: many; V: TRBV28; J: TRBJ2-7; CDR3: CASSLFSSGMSYEQYF; DNA: TGTGCCAGCAGTTTATTTTCTAGCGGCATGTCCTACGAGCAGTACTTC
D: -; length: 15; size: many; V: TRBV30; J: TRBJ2-2; CDR3: CAWSVRSANTGELFF; DNA: TGTGCCTGGAGTGTACGCAGCGCGAACACCGGGGAGCTGTTTTTT
D: -; length: 15; size: many; V: TRBV12-3/TRBV12-4; J: TRBJ1-6; CDR3: CASSSPTGYNSPLHF; DNA: TGTGCCAGCAGCTCCCCGACCGGTTATAATTCACCCCTCCACTTT
D: TRBD2; length: 14; size: many; V: TRBV12-3/TRBV12-4; J: TRBJ2-5; CDR3: CASSLSGRGQTQYF; DNA: TGTGCCAGCAGCCTTAGCGGGAGAGGACAGACCCAGTACTTC